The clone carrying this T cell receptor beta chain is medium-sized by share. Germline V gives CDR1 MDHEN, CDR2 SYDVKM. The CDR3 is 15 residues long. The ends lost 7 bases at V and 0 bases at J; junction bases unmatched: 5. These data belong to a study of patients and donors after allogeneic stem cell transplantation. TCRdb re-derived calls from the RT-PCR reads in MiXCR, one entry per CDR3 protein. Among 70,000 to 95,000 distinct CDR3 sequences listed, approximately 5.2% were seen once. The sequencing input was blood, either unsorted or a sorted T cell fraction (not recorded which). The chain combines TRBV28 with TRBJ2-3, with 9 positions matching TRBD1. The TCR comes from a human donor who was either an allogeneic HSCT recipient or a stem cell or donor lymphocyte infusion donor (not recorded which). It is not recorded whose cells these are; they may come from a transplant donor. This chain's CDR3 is CASNLQGASTDTQYF. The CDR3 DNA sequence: TGTGCCAGCAACCTACAGGGGGCTAGCACAGATACGCAGTATTTT.